Below are 21 T cell receptor beta chains sequenced from a single sample in a study of cytomegalovirus exposure and HLA in healthy donors (dated by TCRdb to the late 2010s). Libraries were prepared through the immunoSEQ multiplex PCR assay. For the multiplex PCR, a mixture combining 60 forward primers for TCR Vbeta segments and 13 reverse primers for TCR Jbeta segments was used. Drawn from immuneACCESS, this table holds only the in-frame rearrangements with V and J called that TCRdb kept. Clones are partly lost; checked studies trace under half to an unresolved V gene and leave the rest unexplained. The sample contains under 95,000 clones, 75% to 85% of them found a single time. The top ten constitute about 15% of the sample. The sequenced sample consisted of PBMCs. These receptors were obtained from a woman aged 40-49 years in good health and CMV-seropositive.

The chain has TRBV7-3 and TRBJ1-3; D is possibly TRBD1 (5 bases). V was trimmed by 5 bases and J by 2 bases, leaving 10 bases between them. CDR3 length: 14 amino acids. Germline V gene sequence: CDR1 SGHTA, CDR2 FQGTGA. CDR3 in amino acids: CASSLGTPGNTIYF. The CDR3 nucleotides read TGTGCCAGCAGCCTCGGGACTCCTGGAAACACCATATATTTT.

Notes on this clone: The same CDR3 is also encoded by other DNA sequences in this sample. J is TRBJ1-2 and V is TRBV7-9; 9 nucleotides line up with TRBD1. This CDR3 comprises 14 residues. Trimming cost V 1 base and J 5 bases; bases outside gene matches: 2. Germline CDR1 is SEHNR and CDR2 is FQNEAQ (reference sequence). Written as DNA, the CDR3 is TGTGCCAGCAGCTTAGGAGGACAGGGGTATGGCTACACCTTC. It codes for CASSLGGQGYGYTF.

This chain uses TRBV27 with TRBJ2-2, with D perhaps matching TRBD2 (6 bases). Trimming took 5 bases from V and 7 from J, leaving 11 bases between them. The V gene's germline CDR1 is MNHEY and CDR2 SMNVEV (reference sequence). The CDR3 has 13 amino acids. CDR3 nucleotides: TGTGCCAGCAGTACTGCGGGAAGCGGGGAGCTGTTTTTT. Its protein is CASSTAGSGELFF.

The chain joins TRBV9 to TRBJ2-1; TRBD1 is a possible D gene (5 bases). V lost 6 bases, J lost 3 bases, and 10 bases lay in between. The germline CDR1 and CDR2 sequences are SGDLS and YYNGEE. The CDR3 runs 13 residues. CDR3 region: CASTSDNYNEQFF. CDR3 coding DNA: TGTGCCAGCACCTCGGACAACTACAATGAGCAGTTCTTC.

This chain uses TRBV28 with TRBJ1-4, with 8 bases fitting TRBD1. CDR1 is MDHEN, CDR2 SYDVKM, per germline. The CDR3 has 16 residues. V was clipped by 5 bases and J by 1 base; unmatched bases: 6. The CDR3: CASSLDRGKTNEKLFF. The CDR3 coding sequence is TGTGCCAGCAGTCTAGACAGGGGAAAAACTAATGAAAAACTGTTTTTT.

The rearrangement joins TRBV5-6 to TRBJ2-1, with a weak D call TRBD1 (6 bases). The CDR3 spans 13 residues. Trimming took 4 bases from V and 4 from J, leaving 9 bases between them. Germline CDR1 and CDR2: SGHDT and YYEEEE. CDR3 residues: CASSLGQYNEQFF. CDR3 bases: TGTGCCAGCAGCCTCGGACAGTACAATGAGCAGTTCTTC.

J is TRBJ2-3 and V is TRBV9, with TRBD2 matching over 7 bases. With 3 bases clipped from V and 4 bases from J, the junction kept 5 bases outside the gene matches. Germline lookup yields CDR1 SGDLS and CDR2 YYNGEE. The CDR3 totals 14 residues. CDR3 protein: CASSAGGGPDTQYF. As DNA, the CDR3 is TGTGCCAGCAGCGCCGGGGGAGGGCCAGATACGCAGTATTTT.

The V and J genes are TRBV19 and TRBJ2-5; tentatively, D is TRBD1 (6 bases). The CDR3 length is 18 residues. Per germline, CDR1 LNHDA and CDR2 SQIVND (reference sequence). V was cut by 5 bases and J by 5 bases, with 27 bases left in between. The CDR3 is CASSATGTITSYRETQYF. The CDR3 DNA is TGTGCCAGTAGTGCCACAGGGACAATTACCTCCTACCGGGAGACCCAGTACTTC.

The rearrangement links TRBV7-2 to TRBJ2-7; TRBD1 is a possible D gene (7 bases). Germline CDR1 is SGHTA and CDR2 is FQGNSA. CDR3 length equals 15 residues. Deletions cut 5 bases from V and 2 bases from J, with 16 bases between. CDR3 bases: TGTGCCAGCAGCGTCGGGGGACAGATACCCTACGAGCAGTACTTC. This encodes CASSVGGQIPYEQYF.

V and J are TRBV12-5 and TRBJ2-3; a weak D match, TRBD1 (6 bases). The CDR3 extends over 16 amino acids. The germline V gene encodes CDR1 LGHNT and CDR2 FRNRAP. V was shortened by 1 base and J by 2 bases, with 13 bases between the two germline ends. The CDR3 DNA is TGTGCTAGTGGTTTGGGGGACATCATCAACACAGATACGCAGTATTTT. It encodes CASGLGDIINTDTQYF. Complete variable domain (other parts from reference TRBV12-5 and TRBJ2-3): DARVTQTPRHKVTEMGQEVTMRCQPILGHNTVFWYRQTMMQGLELLAYFRNRAPLDDSGMPKDRFSAEMPDATLATLKIQPSEPRDSAVYFCASGLGDIINTDTQYFGPGTRLTVL.

The chain uses TRBV18 and TRBJ1-5; D is perhaps TRBD1 (6 bases). The germline CDR1 and CDR2 sequences are KGHSH and LQKENI. The CDR3 totals 16 residues. V lost 2 bases to trimming and J lost 6 bases, with 17 bases between them. The CDR3: CASSPAVEGVGQPQHF. CDR3 nucleotides: TGTGCCAGCTCACCAGCGGTAGAGGGGGTAGGTCAGCCCCAGCATTTT.

A single count supports this clone. CDR3 nucleotide sequence: TGTGCCAGTAGTGCCCAAGGACTAGGGTACGAGCAGTACTTC. This encodes CASSAQGLGYEQYF. The chain recombines TRBV19 with TRBJ2-7, with 7 nucleotides matching TRBD2. V dropped 5 bases and J dropped 4; count of bases not matched to a gene: 8. This CDR3 spans 14 amino acids. CDR1 and CDR2 (germline): LNHDA, SQIVND (reference sequence).

The V call is TRBV5-1, the J call TRBJ2-3; possible D gene TRBD2, 5 bases. V gave up 4 bases and J gave up 0 bases, with 12 bases separating them. The CDR3 length is 15 residues. Germline CDR1 reads SGHRS; CDR2 reads YFSETQ. DNA for the CDR3: TGCGCCAGCAGCACCATAGCGTCTAGCACAGATACGCAGTATTTT. Translation: CASSTIASSTDTQYF.

The V call is TRBV4-3, the J call TRBJ1-1; 9 positions agree with TRBD1. The CDR3 spans 13 residues. V was clipped by 4 bases and J by 7 bases; unmatched bases: 4. Germline loops: CDR1 LGHNA, CDR2 YSLEER. DNA for the CDR3: TGCGCCAGCAGCCCCCGGGACAGGGATGAAGCTTTCTTT. Its translation: CASSPRDRDEAFF.

This chain links TRBV27 with TRBJ2-7; 9 nucleotides match TRBD1. The CDR3 consists of 17 residues. CDR1 MNHEY and CDR2 SMNVEV come from the germline V gene (reference sequence). The trim removed 1 base at V and 0 bases at J, leaving 7 bases unmatched. The CDR3 DNA sequence: TGTGCCAGCAGTTTATTAACAGGGGGCCGTAGCTCCTACGAGCAGTACTTC. Residues: CASSLLTGGRSSYEQYF.

This clone occurred a few times. This chain links TRBV9 with TRBJ1-5, with D unclear. Trimming stripped 4 bases from V and 1 base from J, with 12 bases between. The germline V gene has CDR1 SGDLS and CDR2 YYNGEE. This CDR3 comprises 15 residues. The CDR3 sequence: CASSPQGGSNQPQHF. CDR3 DNA: TGTGCCAGCAGCCCCCAAGGAGGGAGCAATCAGCCCCAGCATTTT.

The chain employs TRBV18 and TRBJ1-5; 9 positions match TRBD1. The germline CDR1 and CDR2 sequences are KGHSH and LQKENI. V was pared by 3 bases and J by 7 bases, with 7 bases of the junction left unmatched. CDR3 length equals 15 residues. In DNA, the CDR3 is TGTGCCAGCTCACCGACAGGGGGTACGGAACAGCCCCAGCATTTT. Its translation is CASSPTGGTEQPQHF.

Remarks on this clone: A junction boundary mismatches the germline segment, possibly from a read error. This chain uses TRBV7-7 with TRBJ2-5, with TRBD1 as a possible D gene (6 bases). CDR1 and CDR2 (germline): SSHAT, FNYEAQ (reference sequence). This CDR3 is built from 14 residues. CDR3: CASSWGPGTETQYF. The DNA of the CDR3 is TGTGCTAGCAGCTGGGGGCCGGGCACCGAGACCCAGTACTTC.

The CDR3 reads CASSWTSGSNEQYF. Written as DNA, the CDR3 is TGTGCCAGCAGCTGGACTAGCGGGAGCAACGAGCAGTACTTC. The chain couples TRBV7-2 to TRBJ2-7; 13 bases match TRBD2. Looked up from germline, CDR1 is SGHTA and CDR2 is FQGNSA. This CDR3 region has 14 residues. V trimming: 4 bases; J trimming: 5 bases; junction bases outside the gene matches: 2.

This rearrangement joins TRBV7-3 to TRBJ2-3; a weak D match, TRBD1 (5 bases). Looked up from germline, CDR1 is SGHTA and CDR2 is FQGTGA. Trimming removed 5 bases from V and 7 bases from J, with 13 bases in between. The CDR3 contains 13 residues. The CDR3 region has the DNA TGTGCCAGCAGCCTAGTGGGGCGAAATACGCAGTATTTT. Its protein product is CASSLVGRNTQYF.

This clone has only one observation. The V call is TRBV7-9, the J call TRBJ1-6; D is perhaps TRBD1 (5 bases). CDR3 length: 15 amino acids. Per the germline V gene, CDR1 is SEHNR and CDR2 is FQNEAQ (reference sequence). V was clipped by 1 base and J by 5 bases, with 9 bases between them. The CDR3 DNA sequence: TGTGCCAGCAGCTTAGGTACAGGAGATAATTCACCCCTCCACTTT. Translating it yields CASSLGTGDNSPLHF. The variable domain in full, with the rest retrieved from reference TRBV7-9 and TRBJ1-6, is DTGVSQNPRHKITKRGQNVTFRCDPISEHNRLYWYRQTLGQGPEFLTYFQNEAQLEKSRLLSDRFSAERPKGSFSTLEIQRTEQGDSAMYLCASSLGTGDNSPLHFGNGTRLTVT.